This TCR beta chain was captured by sequencing in a study of beta chain features in type 1 diabetes. Study in general: Across every sample, about 100 million sorted cells were examined in total.

CDR1 is MNHNS, CDR2 SASEGT, per germline. This CDR3 is 13 amino acids long. Expressed TCRB transcripts were sequenced, since all the RNA that had been isolated was reverse transcribed. Average reads for naive, central memory and regulatory T cell samples were around 4 million. Method: immunoSEQ multiplex PCR; TCRdb's copy keeps in-frame clones and lacks some. This table holds about 140,000 clones, about 9.7% found once. Findings of the study overall: Patients' naive, central memory and regulatory TCRB repertoires appeared more alike than those of healthy donors. VDJ junctions in type 1 diabetes patients carried more deletions and fewer insertions.

Notes on this clone: Antigen unknown.

The TCR originated in a woman between 35 and 50 years old in good health. Sequenced input: central memory CD4+ T cells from blood. This sequence joins TRBV6-1 and TRBJ2-5; D possibly corresponds to TRBD1 (5 bases). The DNA end lines up better with TRBJ2-7; the J call may be wrong. CDR3 protein: CASTRQSSYEQYF. For the CDR3, the DNA is TGTGCCAGCACCAGACAGTCCTCCTACGAGCAGTACTTC.